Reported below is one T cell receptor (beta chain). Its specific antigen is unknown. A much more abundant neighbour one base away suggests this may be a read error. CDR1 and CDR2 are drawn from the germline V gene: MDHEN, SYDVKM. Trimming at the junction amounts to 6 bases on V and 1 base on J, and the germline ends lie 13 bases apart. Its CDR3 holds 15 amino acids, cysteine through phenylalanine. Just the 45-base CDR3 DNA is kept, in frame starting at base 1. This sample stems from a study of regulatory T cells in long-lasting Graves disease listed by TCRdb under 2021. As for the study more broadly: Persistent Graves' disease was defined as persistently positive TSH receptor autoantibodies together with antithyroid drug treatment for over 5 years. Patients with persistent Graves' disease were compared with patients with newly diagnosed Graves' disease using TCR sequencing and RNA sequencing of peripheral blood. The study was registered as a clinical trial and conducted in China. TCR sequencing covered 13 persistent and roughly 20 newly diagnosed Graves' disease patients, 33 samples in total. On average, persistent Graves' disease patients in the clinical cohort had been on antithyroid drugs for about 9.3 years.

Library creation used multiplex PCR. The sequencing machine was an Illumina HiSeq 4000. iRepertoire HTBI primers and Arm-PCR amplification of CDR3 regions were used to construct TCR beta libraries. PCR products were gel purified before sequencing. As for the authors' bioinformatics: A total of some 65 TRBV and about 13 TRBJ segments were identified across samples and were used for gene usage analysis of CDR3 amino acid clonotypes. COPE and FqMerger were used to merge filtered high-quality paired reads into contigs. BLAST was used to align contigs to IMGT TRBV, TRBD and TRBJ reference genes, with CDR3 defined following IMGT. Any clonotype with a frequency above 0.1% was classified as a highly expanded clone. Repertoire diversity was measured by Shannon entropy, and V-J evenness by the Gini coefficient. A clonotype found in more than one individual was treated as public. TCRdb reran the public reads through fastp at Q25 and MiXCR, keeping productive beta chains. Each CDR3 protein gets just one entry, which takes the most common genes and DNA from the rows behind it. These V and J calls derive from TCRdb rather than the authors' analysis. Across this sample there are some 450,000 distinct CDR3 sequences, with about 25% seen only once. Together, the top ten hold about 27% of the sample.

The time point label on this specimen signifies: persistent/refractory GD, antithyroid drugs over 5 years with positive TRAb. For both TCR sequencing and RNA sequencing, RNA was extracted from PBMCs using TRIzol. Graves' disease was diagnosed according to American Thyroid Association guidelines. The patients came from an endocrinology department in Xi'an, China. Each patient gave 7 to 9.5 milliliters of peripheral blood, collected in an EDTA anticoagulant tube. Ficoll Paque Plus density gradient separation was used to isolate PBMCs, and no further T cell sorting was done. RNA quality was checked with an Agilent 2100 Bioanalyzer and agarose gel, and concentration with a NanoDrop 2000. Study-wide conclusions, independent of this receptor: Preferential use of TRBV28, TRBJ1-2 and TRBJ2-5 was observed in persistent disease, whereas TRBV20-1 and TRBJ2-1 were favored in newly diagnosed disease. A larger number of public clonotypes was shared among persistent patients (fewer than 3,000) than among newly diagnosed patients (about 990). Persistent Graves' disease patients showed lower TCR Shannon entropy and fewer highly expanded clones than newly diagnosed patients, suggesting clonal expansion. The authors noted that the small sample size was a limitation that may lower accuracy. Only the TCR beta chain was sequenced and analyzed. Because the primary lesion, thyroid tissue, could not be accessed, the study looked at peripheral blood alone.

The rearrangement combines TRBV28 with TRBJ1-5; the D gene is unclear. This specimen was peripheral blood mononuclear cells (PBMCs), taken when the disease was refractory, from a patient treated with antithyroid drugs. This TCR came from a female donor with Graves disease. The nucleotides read TGTGCCAGCAGGTTACTAGTGGGGAGCAATCAGCCCCAGCATTTT. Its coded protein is CASRLLVGSNQPQHF. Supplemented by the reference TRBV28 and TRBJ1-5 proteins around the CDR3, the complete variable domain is DVKVTQSSRYLVKRTGEKVFLECVQDMDHENMFWYRQDPGLGLRLIYFSYDVKMKEKGDIPEGYSVSREKKERFSLILESASTNQTSMYLCASRLLVGSNQPQHFGDGTRLSIL.